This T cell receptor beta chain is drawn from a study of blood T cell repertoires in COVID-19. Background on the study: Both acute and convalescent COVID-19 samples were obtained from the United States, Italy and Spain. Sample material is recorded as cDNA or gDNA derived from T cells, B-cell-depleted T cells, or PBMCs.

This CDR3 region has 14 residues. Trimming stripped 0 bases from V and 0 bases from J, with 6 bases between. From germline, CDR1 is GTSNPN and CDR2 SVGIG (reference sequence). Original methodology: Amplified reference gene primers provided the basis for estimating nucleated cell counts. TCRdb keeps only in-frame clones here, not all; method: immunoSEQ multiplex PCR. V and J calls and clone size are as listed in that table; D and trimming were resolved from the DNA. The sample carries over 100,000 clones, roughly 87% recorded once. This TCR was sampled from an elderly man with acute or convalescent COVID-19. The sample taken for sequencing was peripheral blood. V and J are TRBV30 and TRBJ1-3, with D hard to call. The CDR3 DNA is TGTGCCTGGAGTGTATCGAGCTCTGGAAACACCATATATTTT. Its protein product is CAWSVSSSGNTIYF.